This T cell receptor (beta chain) derives from a study of T cells in Graves' hyperthyroidism and ophthalmopathy. Template material for amplifying TCR beta CDR3 regions consisted of RNA transcripts. HTBI primers were the set used in a first-round RT-PCR of the TCR CDR3. TCRdb recomputed calls from the multiplex PCR reads with MiXCR, one row per CDR3 protein. The profile covers some 650,000 distinct CDR3 sequences, with 16% appearing a single time and 2.5% to 4% taken by the ten largest. The table lists this clonotype with a few counts. This sequence originates from a woman aged 40 to 50 with Graves' ophthalmopathy. Sample: blood.

The CDR3 here is CASSSQTARETQYF. In DNA, the CDR3 is TGTGCCAGCAGCTCGCAGACAGCCAGAGAGACCCAGTACTTC. The chain recombines TRBV7-9 with TRBJ2-5, with D possibly matching TRBD1 (5 bases). This CDR3 has 14 residues. Germline V gene data show CDR1 as SEHNR and CDR2 as FQNEAQ (reference sequence). V was cut by 4 bases and J by 4 bases, with 13 bases left in between.